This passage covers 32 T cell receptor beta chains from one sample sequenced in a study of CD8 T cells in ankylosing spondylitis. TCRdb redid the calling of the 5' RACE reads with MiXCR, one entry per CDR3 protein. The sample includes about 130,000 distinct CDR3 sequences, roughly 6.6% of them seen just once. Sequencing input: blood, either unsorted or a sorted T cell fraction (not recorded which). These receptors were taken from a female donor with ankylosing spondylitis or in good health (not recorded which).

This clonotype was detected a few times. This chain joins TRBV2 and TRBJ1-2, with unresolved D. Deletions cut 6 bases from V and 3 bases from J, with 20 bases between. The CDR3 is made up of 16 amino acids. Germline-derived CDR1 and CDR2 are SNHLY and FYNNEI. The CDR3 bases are TGTGCCAGCAGGCCGGGGATGGTCTCGGAGGACTATGGCTACACCTTC. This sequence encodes CASRPGMVSEDYGYTF.

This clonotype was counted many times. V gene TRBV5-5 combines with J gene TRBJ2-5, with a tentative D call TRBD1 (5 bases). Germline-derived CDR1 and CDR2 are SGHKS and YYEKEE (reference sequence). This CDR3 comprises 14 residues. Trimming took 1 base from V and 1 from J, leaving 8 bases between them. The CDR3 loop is CASSLRQIQETQYF. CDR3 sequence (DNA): TGTGCCAGCAGCTTGCGACAGATCCAAGAGACCCAGTACTTC.

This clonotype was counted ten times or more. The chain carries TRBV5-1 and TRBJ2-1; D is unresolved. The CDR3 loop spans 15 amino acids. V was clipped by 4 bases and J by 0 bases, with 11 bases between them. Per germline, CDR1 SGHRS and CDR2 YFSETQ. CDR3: CASSRPEISYNEQFF. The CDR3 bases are TGCGCCAGCAGCCGTCCGGAGATCTCCTACAATGAGCAGTTCTTC.

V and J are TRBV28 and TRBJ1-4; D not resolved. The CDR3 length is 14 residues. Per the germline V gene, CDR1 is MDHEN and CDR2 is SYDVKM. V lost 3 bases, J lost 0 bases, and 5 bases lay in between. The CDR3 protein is CASSLATTNEKLFF. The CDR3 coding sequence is TGTGCCAGCAGTTTGGCAACAACTAATGAAAAACTGTTTTTT.

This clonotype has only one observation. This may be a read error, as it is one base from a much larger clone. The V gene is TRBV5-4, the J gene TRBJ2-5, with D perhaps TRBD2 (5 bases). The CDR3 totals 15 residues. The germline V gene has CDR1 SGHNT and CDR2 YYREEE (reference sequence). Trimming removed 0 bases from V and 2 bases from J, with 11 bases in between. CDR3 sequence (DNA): TGTGCCAGCAGCTTGGAGAGGGTGGAACAAGAGACCCAGTACTTC. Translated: CASSLERVEQETQYF.

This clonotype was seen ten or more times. The CDR3 region is CASSTHRTEAFF. The DNA for the CDR3 is TGTGCCAGCAGCACACATAGGACTGAAGCTTTCTTT. The V and J genes are TRBV12-3 or TRBV12-4 and TRBJ1-1; no definite D call. V was cut by 6 bases and J by 5 bases, with 10 bases left in between. The CDR3 is made up of 12 amino acids.

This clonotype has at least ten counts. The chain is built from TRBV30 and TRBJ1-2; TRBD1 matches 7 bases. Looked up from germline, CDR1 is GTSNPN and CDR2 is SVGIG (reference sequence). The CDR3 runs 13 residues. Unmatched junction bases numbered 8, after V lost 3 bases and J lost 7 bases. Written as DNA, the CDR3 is TGTGCCTGGAGAAAACTCACAGGGGTTGGCTACACCTTC. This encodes CAWRKLTGVGYTF. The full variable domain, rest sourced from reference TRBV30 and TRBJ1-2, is SQTIHQWPATLVQPVGSPLSLECTVEGTSNPNLYWYRQAAGRGLQLLFYSVGIGQISSEVPQNLSASRPQDRQFILSSKKLLLSDSGFYLCAWRKLTGVGYTFGSGTRLTVV.

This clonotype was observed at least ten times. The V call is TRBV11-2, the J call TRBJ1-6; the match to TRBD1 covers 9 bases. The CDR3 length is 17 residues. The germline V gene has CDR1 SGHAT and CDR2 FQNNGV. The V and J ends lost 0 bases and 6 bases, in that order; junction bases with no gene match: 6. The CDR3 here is CASSLEPQGAFNSPLHF. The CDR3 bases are TGTGCCAGCAGCTTAGAACCACAGGGGGCATTTAATTCACCCCTCCACTTT.

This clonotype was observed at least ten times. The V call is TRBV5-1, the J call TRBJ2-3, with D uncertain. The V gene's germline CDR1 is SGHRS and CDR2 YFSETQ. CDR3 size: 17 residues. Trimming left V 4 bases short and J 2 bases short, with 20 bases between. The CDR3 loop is CASSPGAEELYTDTQYF. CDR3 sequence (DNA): TGCGCCAGCAGCCCTGGAGCAGAAGAACTTTACACAGATACGCAGTATTTT.

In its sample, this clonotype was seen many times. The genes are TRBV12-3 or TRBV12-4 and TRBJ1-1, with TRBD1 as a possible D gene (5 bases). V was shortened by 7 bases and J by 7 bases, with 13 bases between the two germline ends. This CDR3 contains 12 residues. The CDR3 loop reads CASTDSVFEAFF. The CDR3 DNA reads TGTGCCAGCACCGACAGTGTATTTGAAGCTTTCTTT.

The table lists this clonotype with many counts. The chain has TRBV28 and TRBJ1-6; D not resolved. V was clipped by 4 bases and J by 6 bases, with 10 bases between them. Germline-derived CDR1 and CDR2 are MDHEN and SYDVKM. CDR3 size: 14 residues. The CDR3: CASSSGYSNSPLHF. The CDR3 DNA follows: TGTGCCAGCAGTTCTGGGTACAGTAATTCACCCCTCCACTTT. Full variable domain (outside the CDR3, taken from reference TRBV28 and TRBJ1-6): DVKVTQSSRYLVKRTGEKVFLECVQDMDHENMFWYRQDPGLGLRLIYFSYDVKMKEKGDIPEGYSVSREKKERFSLILESASTNQTSMYLCASSSGYSNSPLHFGNGTRLTVT.

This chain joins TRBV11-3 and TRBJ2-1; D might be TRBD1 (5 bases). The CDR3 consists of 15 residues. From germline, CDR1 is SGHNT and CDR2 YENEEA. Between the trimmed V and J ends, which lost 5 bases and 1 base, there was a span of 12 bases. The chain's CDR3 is CASSAGTGSYNEQFF. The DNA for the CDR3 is TGTGCCAGCAGCGCCGGCACAGGATCCTACAATGAGCAGTTCTTC.

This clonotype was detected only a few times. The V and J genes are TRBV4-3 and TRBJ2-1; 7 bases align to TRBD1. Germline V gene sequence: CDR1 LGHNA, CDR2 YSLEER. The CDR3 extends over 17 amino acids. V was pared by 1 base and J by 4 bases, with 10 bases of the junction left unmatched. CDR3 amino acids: CASSQGVRDRDYNEQFF. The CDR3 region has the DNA TGCGCCAGCAGCCAAGGTGTCAGAGACAGGGATTACAATGAGCAGTTCTTC.

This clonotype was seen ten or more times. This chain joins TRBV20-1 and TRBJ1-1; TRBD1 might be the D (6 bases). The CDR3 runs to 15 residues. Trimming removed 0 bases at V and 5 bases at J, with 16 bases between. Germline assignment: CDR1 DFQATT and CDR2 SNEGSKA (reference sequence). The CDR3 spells CSARDPRQVGTEAFF. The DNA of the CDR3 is TGCAGTGCTAGAGACCCCCGACAGGTGGGGACTGAAGCTTTCTTT.

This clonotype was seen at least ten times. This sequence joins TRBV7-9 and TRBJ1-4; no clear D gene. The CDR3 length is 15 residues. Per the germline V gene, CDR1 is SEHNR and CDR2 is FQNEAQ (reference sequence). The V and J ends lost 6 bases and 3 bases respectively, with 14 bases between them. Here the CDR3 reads CASRGGGGANEKLFF. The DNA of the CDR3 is TGTGCCAGCAGGGGCGGCGGAGGAGCTAATGAAAAACTGTTTTTT. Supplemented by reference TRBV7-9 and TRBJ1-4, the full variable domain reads DTGVSQNPRHKITKRGQNVTFRCDPISEHNRLYWYRQTLGQGPEFLTYFQNEAQLEKSRLLSDRFSAERPKGSFSTLEIQRTEQGDSAMYLCASRGGGGANEKLFFGSGTQLSVL.

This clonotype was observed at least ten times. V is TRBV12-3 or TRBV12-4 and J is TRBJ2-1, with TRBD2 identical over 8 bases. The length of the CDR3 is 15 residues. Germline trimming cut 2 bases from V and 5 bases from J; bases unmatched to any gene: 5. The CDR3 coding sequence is TGTGCCAGCAGTTTAAGTCTAGCGGGCAACAATGAGCAGTTCTTC. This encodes CASSLSLAGNNEQFF.

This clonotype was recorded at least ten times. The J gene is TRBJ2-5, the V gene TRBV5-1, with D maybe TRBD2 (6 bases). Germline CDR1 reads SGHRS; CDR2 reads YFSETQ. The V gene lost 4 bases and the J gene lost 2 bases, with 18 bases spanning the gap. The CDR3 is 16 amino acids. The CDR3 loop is CASSPYGGTRQETQYF. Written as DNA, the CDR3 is TGCGCCAGCAGCCCCTACGGCGGGACGAGACAAGAGACCCAGTACTTC. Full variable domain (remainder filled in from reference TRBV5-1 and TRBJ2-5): KAGVTQTPRYLIKTRGQQVTLSCSPISGHRSVSWYQQTPGQGLQFLFEYFSETQRNKGNFPGRFSGRQFSNSRSEMNVSTLELGDSALYLCASSPYGGTRQETQYFGPGTRLLVL.

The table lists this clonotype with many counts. The CDR3 DNA follows: TGTGCCAGCAGTCATCCCGATGCAATCACCGGGGGAAAATACTATGGCTACACCTTC. Translated: CASSHPDAITGGKYYGYTF. The chain uses TRBV12-3 or TRBV12-4 and TRBJ1-2, with D possibly matching TRBD1 (5 bases). The CDR3 sequence is 19 residues long. The germline V and J ends were trimmed by 5 bases and 3 bases, with 28 bases remaining between them.

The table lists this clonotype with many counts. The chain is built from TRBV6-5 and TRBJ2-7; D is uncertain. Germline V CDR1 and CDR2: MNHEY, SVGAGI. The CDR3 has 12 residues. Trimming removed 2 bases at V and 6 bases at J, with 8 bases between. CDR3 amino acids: CASSYPLREQYF. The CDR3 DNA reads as TGTGCCAGCAGTTACCCCCTTCGCGAGCAGTACTTC.

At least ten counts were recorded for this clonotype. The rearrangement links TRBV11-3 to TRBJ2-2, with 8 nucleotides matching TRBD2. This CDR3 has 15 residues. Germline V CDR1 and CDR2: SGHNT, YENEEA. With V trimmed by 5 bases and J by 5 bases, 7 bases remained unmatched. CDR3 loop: CASSPPGGPTGELFF. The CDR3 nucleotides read TGTGCCAGCAGCCCCCCGGGGGGGCCTACCGGGGAGCTGTTTTTT.

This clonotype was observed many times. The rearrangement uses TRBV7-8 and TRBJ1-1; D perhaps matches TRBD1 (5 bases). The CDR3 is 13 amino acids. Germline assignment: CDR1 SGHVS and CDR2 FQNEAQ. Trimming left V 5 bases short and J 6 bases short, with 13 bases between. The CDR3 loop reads CASSPRTRAEAFF. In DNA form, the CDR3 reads TGTGCCAGCAGCCCGAGGACAAGGGCTGAAGCTTTCTTT.

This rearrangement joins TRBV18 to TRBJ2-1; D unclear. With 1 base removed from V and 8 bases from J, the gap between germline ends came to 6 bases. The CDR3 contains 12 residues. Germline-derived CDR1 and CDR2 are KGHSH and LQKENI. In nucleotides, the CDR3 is TGTGCCAGCTCACCACAAGAGGATGAGCAGTTCTTC. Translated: CASSPQEDEQFF.

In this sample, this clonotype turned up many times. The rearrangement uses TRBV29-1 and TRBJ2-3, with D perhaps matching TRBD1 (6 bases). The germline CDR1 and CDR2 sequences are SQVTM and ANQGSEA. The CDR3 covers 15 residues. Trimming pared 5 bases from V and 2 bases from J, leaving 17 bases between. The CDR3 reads CSVKQGLLSTDTQYF. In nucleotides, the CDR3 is TGCAGCGTTAAACAGGGCCTGCTCTCCACAGATACGCAGTATTTT.

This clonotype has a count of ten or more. The CDR3 reads CASRGTSINTGELFF. CDR3 nucleotides: TGTGCCAGCAGGGGGACTAGCATTAACACCGGGGAGCTGTTTTTT. This chain uses TRBV28 with TRBJ2-2, with 9 bases lining up with TRBD2. The CDR3 runs to 15 residues. Trimming cost V 6 bases and J 2 bases; bases outside gene matches: 4. CDR1 and CDR2 from the germline V gene are MDHEN and SYDVKM.

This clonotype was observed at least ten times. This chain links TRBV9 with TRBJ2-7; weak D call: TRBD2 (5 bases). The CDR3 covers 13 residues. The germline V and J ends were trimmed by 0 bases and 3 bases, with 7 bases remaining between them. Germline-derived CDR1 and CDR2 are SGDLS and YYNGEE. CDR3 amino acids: CASSVAGNYEQYF. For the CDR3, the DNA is TGTGCCAGCAGCGTAGCGGGGAACTACGAGCAGTACTTC.

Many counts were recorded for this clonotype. The CDR3 spells CASSPTTPSYAYEQYF. CDR3 sequence (DNA): TGTGCCAGCAGCCCGACAACACCGAGCTATGCCTACGAGCAGTACTTC. The chain uses TRBV27 and TRBJ2-7; no reliable D call. CDR3 length: 16 amino acids. Trimming removed 6 bases at V and 2 bases at J, with 20 bases between. Germline CDR1 reads MNHEY; CDR2 reads SMNVEV (reference sequence).

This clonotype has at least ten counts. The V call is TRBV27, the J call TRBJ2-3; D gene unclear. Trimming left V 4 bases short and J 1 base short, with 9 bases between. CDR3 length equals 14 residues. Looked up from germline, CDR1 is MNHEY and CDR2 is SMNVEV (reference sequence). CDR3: CASSSFPRTDTQYF. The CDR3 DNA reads TGTGCCAGCAGTTCATTCCCTCGCACAGATACGCAGTATTTT.

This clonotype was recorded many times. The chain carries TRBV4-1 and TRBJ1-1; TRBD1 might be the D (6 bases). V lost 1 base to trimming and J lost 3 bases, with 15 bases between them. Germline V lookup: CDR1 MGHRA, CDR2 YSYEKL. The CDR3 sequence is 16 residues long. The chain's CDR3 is CASSQAGVRVDTEAFF. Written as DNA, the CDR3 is TGCGCCAGCAGCCAAGCAGGGGTGAGGGTTGACACTGAAGCTTTCTTT.

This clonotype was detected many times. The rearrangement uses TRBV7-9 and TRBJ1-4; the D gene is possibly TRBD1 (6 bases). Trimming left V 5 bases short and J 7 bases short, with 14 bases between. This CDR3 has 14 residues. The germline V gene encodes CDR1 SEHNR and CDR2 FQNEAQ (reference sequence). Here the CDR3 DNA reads TGTGCCAGCAGCCTGGGACAAGTTAGTGAAAAACTGTTTTTT. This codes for CASSLGQVSEKLFF.

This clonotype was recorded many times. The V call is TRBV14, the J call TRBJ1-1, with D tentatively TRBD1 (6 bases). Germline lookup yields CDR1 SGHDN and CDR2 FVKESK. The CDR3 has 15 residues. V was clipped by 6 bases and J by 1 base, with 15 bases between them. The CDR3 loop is CASRNPGQTNTEAFF. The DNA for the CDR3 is TGTGCCAGCAGGAATCCTGGACAGACGAACACTGAAGCTTTCTTT.

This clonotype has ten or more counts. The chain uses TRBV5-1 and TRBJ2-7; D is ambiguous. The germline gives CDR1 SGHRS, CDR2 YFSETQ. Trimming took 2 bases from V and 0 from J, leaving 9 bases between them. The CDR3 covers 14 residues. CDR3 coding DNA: TGCGCCAGCAGCTTAACTGGGAACTCCTACGAGCAGTACTTC. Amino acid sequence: CASSLTGNSYEQYF.

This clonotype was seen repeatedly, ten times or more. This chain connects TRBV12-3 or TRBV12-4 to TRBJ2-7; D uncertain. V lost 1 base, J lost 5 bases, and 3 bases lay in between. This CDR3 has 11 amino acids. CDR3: CASSLDNEQYF. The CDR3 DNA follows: TGTGCCAGCAGTTTAGACAACGAGCAGTACTTC.